The 21 T cell receptor beta chains listed next were all sequenced from one sample in a study of shared clonotypes between healthy human individuals. TCRdb's table, derived via immunoSEQ multiplex PCR, lists solely in-frame clones and lacks some. The sample has 400,000 to 600,000 clones, around 79% seen once. The sample taken for sequencing was PBMCs. The receptors stem from a woman between 40 and 50 years old in good health. Some clones in this sample may be carry-over from other donors' samples.

This chain uses TRBV5-1 with TRBJ2-7; D is unresolved. The CDR3 spans 12 residues. V lost 2 bases, J lost 5 bases, and 8 bases lay in between. Per the germline V gene, CDR1 is SGHRS and CDR2 is YFSETQ. The CDR3 DNA sequence: TGCGCCAGCAGCTTCTCTACCGACGAGCAGTACTTC. The encoded protein is CASSFSTDEQYF.

This rearrangement joins TRBV5-4 to TRBJ2-3, with 7 bases identical to TRBD2. V trimming: 2 bases; J trimming: 2 bases; junction bases outside the gene matches: 2. CDR3 length: 14 residues. Looked up from germline, CDR1 is SGHNT and CDR2 is YYREEE (reference sequence). DNA for the CDR3: TGTGCCAGCAGCTTCGGGGGGATCACAGATACGCAGTATTTT. Translating gives CASSFGGITDTQYF.

CDR3 coding DNA: TGTGCCTGGATGAGGGACAGTGACGAGCAGTACTTC. Encoded protein: CAWMRDSDEQYF. This sequence joins TRBV30 and TRBJ2-7, with TRBD1 matching over 7 bases. This CDR3 comprises 12 residues. Germline trimming cut 4 bases from V and 5 bases from J; bases unmatched to any gene: 5. Germline CDR1 reads GTSNPN; CDR2 reads SVGIG (reference sequence).

This clone was observed a single time. The chain couples TRBV4-1 to TRBJ2-3; TRBD2 is a possible D gene (5 bases). Trimming took 1 base from V and 4 from J, leaving 24 bases between them. CDR3 size: 19 residues. Germline V lookup: CDR1 MGHRA, CDR2 YSYEKL. This CDR3 reads CASSQVPRSSRQRADTQYF. The CDR3 DNA is TGCGCCAGCAGCCAAGTTCCCCGGTCATCCCGCCAGAGGGCAGATACGCAGTATTTT.

This clone appeared a few times. V and J are TRBV7-7 and TRBJ2-5; 14 nucleotides match TRBD2. The CDR3 is made up of 18 amino acids. The V gene end was trimmed by 3 bases and the J gene end by 0 bases; junction bases not matched to a gene: 6. In germline, CDR1 is SSHAT, CDR2 FNYEAQ (reference sequence). CDR3 DNA: TGTGCCAGCAGCTTGGGACTAGCGGGAGCGCCAAACCAAGAGACCCAGTACTTC. Its protein is CASSLGLAGAPNQETQYF.

Concerning this clone: A far larger clone lies a single base away; this is likely a read error. This specimen includes other DNA sequences encoding the same CDR3. The J gene is TRBJ2-7, the V gene TRBV5-1; D is ambiguous. The CDR3 loop spans 12 amino acids. V lost 5 bases to trimming and J lost 9 bases, with 15 bases between them. CDR1 is SGHRS, CDR2 YFSETQ, per germline. This CDR3 reads CASSSQGWGQYF. CDR3 coding DNA: TGCGCCAGCAGTTCACAAGGATGGGGGCAGTACTTC. The full variable domain, completed using reference TRBV5-1 and TRBJ2-7, is KAGVTQTPRYLIKTRGQQVTLSCSPISGHRSVSWYQQTPGQGLQFLFEYFSETQRNKGNFPGRFSGRQFSNSRSEMNVSTLELGDSALYLCASSSQGWGQYFGPGTRLTVT.

There are a few counts of this clone. The chain employs TRBV7-2 and TRBJ1-1; 7 bases line up with TRBD1. The CDR3 has 16 residues. CDR1 SGHTA and CDR2 FQGNSA come from the germline V gene. V was pared by 6 bases and J by 0 bases, with 10 bases of the junction left unmatched. DNA of the CDR3: TGTGCCAGCAGTTCCGTAGGGGGACAGATGAACACTGAAGCTTTCTTT. Amino acid sequence: CASSSVGGQMNTEAFF.

This chain connects TRBV10-1 to TRBJ1-4; 10 bases match TRBD1. The germline V gene encodes CDR1 WNHNN and CDR2 SYGVQD (reference sequence). This CDR3 spans 16 amino acids. V lost 7 bases to trimming and J lost 5 bases; unmatched junction nucleotides: 10. The CDR3 loop reads CASTLGQGRENEKLFF. CDR3 in DNA: TGCGCCAGCACCCTGGGACAGGGGAGGGAGAATGAAAAACTGTTTTTT.

This clone was seen a few times. The V gene is TRBV4-1, the J gene TRBJ2-5, with D possibly being TRBD2 (5 bases). The germline V gene has CDR1 MGHRA and CDR2 YSYEKL. The CDR3 consists of 14 residues. V was pared by 1 base and J by 5 bases, with 11 bases between. The CDR3 reads CASSQGRGWETQYF. CDR3 coding DNA: TGCGCCAGCAGCCAAGGCCGGGGTTGGGAGACCCAGTACTTC.

V gene TRBV7-3 combines with J gene TRBJ2-1; no definite D call. Trimming left V 3 bases short and J 0 bases short, with 12 bases between. The germline gives CDR1 SGHTA, CDR2 FQGTGA. The CDR3 sequence is 16 residues long. The CDR3 nucleotides are TGTGCCAGCAGCTTCGGTCCCTTGGCCTCCTACAATGAGCAGTTCTTC. This gives the protein CASSFGPLASYNEQFF.

This clone was counted a single time. The chain links TRBV7-9 to TRBJ1-1; D uncertain. The V gene lost 5 bases and the J gene lost 8 bases, with 12 bases spanning the gap. Germline CDR1 reads SEHNR; CDR2 reads FQNEAQ (reference sequence). The CDR3 contains 12 residues. The CDR3 region is CASSVQRSEAFF. CDR3 sequence (DNA): TGTGCCAGCAGCGTACAACGGTCAGAAGCTTTCTTT.

This clone was observed a few times. The V and J genes are TRBV27 and TRBJ2-3; D unclear. Trimming removed 6 bases from V and 4 bases from J, with 11 bases in between. This CDR3 has 13 residues. In germline, CDR1 is MNHEY, CDR2 SMNVEV (reference sequence). The CDR3 DNA sequence: TGTGCCAGCAGCTCTGGGTGGGCAGATACGCAGTATTTT. Protein sequence: CASSSGWADTQYF.

The chain carries TRBV5-6 and TRBJ1-3; D might be TRBD1 (5 bases). Germline CDR1 reads SGHDT; CDR2 reads YYEEEE. This CDR3 is built from 16 residues. Trimming pared 0 bases from V and 0 bases from J, leaving 10 bases between. CDR3 bases: TGTGCCAGCAGCTTGGAGACCGGGGGCTCTGGAAACACCATATATTTT. Its translation: CASSLETGGSGNTIYF.

The V gene is TRBV7-2, the J gene TRBJ2-1; 8 nucleotides match TRBD1. The CDR3 spans 13 residues. Germline values: CDR1 SGHTA, CDR2 FQGNSA. V trimming: 5 bases; J trimming: 9 bases; junction bases outside the gene matches: 6. This CDR3 reads CASSLSRGLEQFF. CDR3 DNA: TGTGCCAGCAGCCTCTCCAGGGGGCTTGAGCAGTTCTTC.

This clone appeared a single time. The J gene is TRBJ1-3, the V gene TRBV6-4; D is ambiguous. Germline CDR1 reads MRHNA; CDR2 reads SNTAGT. Trimming shortened V by 2 bases and J by 1 base, and 12 bases separated the two germline ends. This CDR3 contains 16 residues. For the CDR3, the DNA is TGTGCCAGCAGTGACCCAGCCCAGGTTTCTGGAAACACCATATATTTT. Its translation is CASSDPAQVSGNTIYF.

This rearrangement joins TRBV30 to TRBJ1-3; D gene uncertain. CDR1 is GTSNPN and CDR2 is SVGIG in the germline V gene (reference sequence). V lost 6 bases and J lost 1, with 13 bases in between. The CDR3 covers 14 residues. CDR3 DNA sequence: TGTGCCTGCCACCCGGCTGGGTCTGGAAACACCATATATTTT. It translates to CACHPAGSGNTIYF.

This chain connects TRBV2 to TRBJ2-7, with 8 bases identical to TRBD2. Trimming cost V 7 bases and J 0 bases; bases outside gene matches: 8. Germline CDR1 reads SNHLY; CDR2 reads FYNNEI. The CDR3 totals 15 residues. The CDR3 region has the DNA TGTGCCAGCATGGCGGGGCGGGAGGTCTCCTACGAGCAGTACTTC. Protein product: CASMAGREVSYEQYF.

The V call is TRBV21-1, the J call TRBJ2-2; the DNA was not used to check the table's D call, TRBD2. TRBV21-1 is marked as a pseudogene. The CDR3 spans 19 residues. CDR3 in amino acids: CASSARTSGSPPRTGELFF. The CDR3 DNA is TGTGCCAGCAGCGCCCGGACTAGCGGGAGCCCACCGCGAACCGGGGAGCTGTTTTTT.

This clone was seen a few times. The J gene is TRBJ2-5, the V gene TRBV30; TRBD2 aligns across 11 bases. Judging by the DNA end, TRBJ2-7 fits better; the J call may be wrong. The germline CDR1 and CDR2 sequences are GTSNPN and SVGIG (reference sequence). The CDR3 has 15 residues. The CDR3: CAWSVLAGVRYEQYF. In DNA form, the CDR3 reads TGTGCCTGGAGTGTACTAGCGGGAGTAAGGTACGAGCAGTACTTC.

This chain uses TRBV11-2 with TRBJ1-5; D ambiguous. Germline loops: CDR1 SGHAT, CDR2 FQNNGV. This CDR3 is 11 amino acids long. Trimming left V 7 bases short and J 8 bases short, with 9 bases between. CDR3: CASTLLEPQHF. DNA of the CDR3: TGTGCCAGCACCCTCCTGGAGCCCCAGCATTTT.

The chain carries TRBV28 and TRBJ1-5; D unclear. CDR3 length: 13 residues. V lost 10 bases and J lost 1, with 11 bases in between. The germline V gene encodes CDR1 MDHEN and CDR2 SYDVKM. The CDR3 reads CAIQIESNQPQHF. The CDR3, as DNA: TGTGCCATCCAAATAGAAAGCAATCAGCCCCAGCATTTT. Supplemented by reference TRBV28 and TRBJ1-5, the full variable domain reads DVKVTQSSRYLVKRTGEKVFLECVQDMDHENMFWYRQDPGLGLRLIYFSYDVKMKEKGDIPEGYSVSREKKERFSLILESASTNQTSMYLCAIQIESNQPQHFGDGTRLSIL.